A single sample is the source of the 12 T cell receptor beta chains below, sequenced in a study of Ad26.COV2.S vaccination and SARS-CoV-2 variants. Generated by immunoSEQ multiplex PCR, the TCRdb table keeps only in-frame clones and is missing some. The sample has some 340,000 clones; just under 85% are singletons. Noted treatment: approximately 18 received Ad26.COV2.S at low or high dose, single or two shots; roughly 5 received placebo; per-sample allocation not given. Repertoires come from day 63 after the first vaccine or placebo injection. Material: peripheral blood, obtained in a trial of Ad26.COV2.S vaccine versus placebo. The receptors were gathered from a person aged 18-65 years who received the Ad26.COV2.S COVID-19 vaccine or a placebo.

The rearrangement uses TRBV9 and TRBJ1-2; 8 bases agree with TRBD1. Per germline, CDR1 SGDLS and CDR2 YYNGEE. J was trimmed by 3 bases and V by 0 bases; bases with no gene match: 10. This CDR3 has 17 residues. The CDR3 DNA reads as TGTGCCAGCAGCGTAGAGTGGGGGCAGGGGGCGGACTATGGCTACACCTTC. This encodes CASSVEWGQGADYGYTF.

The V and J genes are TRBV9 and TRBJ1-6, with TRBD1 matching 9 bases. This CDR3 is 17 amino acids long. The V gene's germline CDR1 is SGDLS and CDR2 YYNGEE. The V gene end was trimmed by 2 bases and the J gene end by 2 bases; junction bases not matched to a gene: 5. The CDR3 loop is CASSVGTGKAYNSPLHF. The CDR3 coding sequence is TGTGCCAGCAGCGTTGGGACAGGGAAGGCCTATAATTCACCCCTCCACTTT.

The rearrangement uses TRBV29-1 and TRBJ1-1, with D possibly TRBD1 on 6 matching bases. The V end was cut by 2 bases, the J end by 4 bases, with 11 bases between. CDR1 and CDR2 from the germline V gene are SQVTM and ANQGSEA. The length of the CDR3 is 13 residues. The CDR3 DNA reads TGCAGCGTTGAAACAGGGTTCGGCACTGAAGCTTTCTTT. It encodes CSVETGFGTEAFF.

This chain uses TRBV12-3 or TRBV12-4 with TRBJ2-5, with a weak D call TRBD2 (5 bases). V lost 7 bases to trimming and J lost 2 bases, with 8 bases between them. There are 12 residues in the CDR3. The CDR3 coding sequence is TGTGCCAGCACTGGGGAGCAAGAGACCCAGTACTTC. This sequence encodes CASTGEQETQYF.

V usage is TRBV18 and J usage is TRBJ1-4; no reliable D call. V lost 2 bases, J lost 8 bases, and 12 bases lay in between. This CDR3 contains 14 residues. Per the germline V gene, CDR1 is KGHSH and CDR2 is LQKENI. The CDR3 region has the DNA TGTGCCAGCTCACCAAAGGAATGGGGAGAAAAACTGTTTTTT. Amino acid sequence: CASSPKEWGEKLFF. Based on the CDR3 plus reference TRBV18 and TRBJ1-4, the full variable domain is NAGVMQNPRHLVRRRGQEARLRCSPMKGHSHVYWYRQLPEEGLKFMVYLQKENIIDESGMPKERFSAEFPKEGPSILRIQQVVRGDSAAYFCASSPKEWGEKLFFGSGTQLSVL.

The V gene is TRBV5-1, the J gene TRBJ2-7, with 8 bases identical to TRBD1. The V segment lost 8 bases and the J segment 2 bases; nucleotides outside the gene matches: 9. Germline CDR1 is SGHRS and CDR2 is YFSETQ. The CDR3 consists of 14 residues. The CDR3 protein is CASTIGTGAYEQYF. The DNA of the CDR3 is TGCGCCAGTACCATTGGGACAGGAGCCTACGAGCAGTACTTC.

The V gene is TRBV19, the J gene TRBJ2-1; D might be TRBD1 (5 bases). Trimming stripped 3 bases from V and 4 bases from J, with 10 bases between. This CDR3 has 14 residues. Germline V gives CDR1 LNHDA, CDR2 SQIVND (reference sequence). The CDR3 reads CASSIPGWYNEQFF. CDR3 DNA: TGTGCCAGTAGTATCCCAGGGTGGTACAATGAGCAGTTCTTC. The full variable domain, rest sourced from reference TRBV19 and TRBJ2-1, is DGGITQSPKYLFRKEGQNVTLSCEQNLNHDAMYWYRQDPGQGLRLIYYSQIVNDFQKGDIAEGYSVSREKKESFPLTVTSAQKNPTAFYLCASSIPGWYNEQFFGPGTRLTVL.

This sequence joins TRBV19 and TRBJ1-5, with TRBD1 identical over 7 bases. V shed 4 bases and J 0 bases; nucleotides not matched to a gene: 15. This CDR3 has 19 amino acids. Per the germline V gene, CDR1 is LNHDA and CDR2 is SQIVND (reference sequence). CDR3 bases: TGTGCCAGTAGTACCCCCGAGACAGGGTATGGGTCTAGCAATCAGCCCCAGCATTTT. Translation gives CASSTPETGYGSSNQPQHF.

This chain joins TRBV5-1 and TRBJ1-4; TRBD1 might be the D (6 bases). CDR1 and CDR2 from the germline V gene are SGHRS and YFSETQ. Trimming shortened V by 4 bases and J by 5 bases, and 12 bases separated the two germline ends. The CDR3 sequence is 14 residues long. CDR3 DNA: TGCGCCAGCAGCAGCAGGGGTCAGAATGAAAAACTGTTTTTT. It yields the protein CASSSRGQNEKLFF.

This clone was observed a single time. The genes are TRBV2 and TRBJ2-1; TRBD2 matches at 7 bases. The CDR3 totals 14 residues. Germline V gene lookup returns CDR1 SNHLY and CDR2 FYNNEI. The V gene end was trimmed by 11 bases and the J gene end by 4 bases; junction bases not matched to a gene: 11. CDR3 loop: CASTTGGGYNEQFF. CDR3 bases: TGTGCCTCGACGACTGGGGGAGGGTACAATGAGCAGTTCTTC. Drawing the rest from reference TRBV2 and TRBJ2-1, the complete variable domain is EPEVTQTPSHQVTQMGQEVILRCVPISNHLYFYWYRQILGQKVEFLVSFYNNEISEKSEIFDDQFSVERPDGSNFTLKIRSTKLEDSAMYFCASTTGGGYNEQFFGPGTRLTVL.

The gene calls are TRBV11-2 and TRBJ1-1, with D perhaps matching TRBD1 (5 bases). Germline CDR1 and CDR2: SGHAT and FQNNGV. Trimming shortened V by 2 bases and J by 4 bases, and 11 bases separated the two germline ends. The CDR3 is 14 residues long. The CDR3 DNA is TGTGCCAGCAGCTTACATGGGGGATCCACTGAAGCTTTCTTT. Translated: CASSLHGGSTEAFF.

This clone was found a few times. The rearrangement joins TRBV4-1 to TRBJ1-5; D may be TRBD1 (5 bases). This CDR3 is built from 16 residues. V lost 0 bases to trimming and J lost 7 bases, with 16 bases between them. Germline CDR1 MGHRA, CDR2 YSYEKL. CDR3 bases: TGCGCCAGCAGCCAAGATTCCGGCCAGGGAAGACAGCCCCAGCATTTT. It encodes CASSQDSGQGRQPQHF.